This T cell receptor (beta chain) was sequenced during a study of blood T cell repertoires in COVID-19. This clone was detected only once. TCRdb's copy holds only in-frame clones and misses some; the assay was immunoSEQ multiplex PCR. The sample has around 140,000 clones, roughly 83% seen once. The CDR3 has 15 amino acids. V was pared by 1 base and J by 2 bases, with 12 bases between. Per germline, CDR1 SGHAT and CDR2 FQNNGV. The chain couples TRBV11-2 to TRBJ2-7, with D maybe TRBD2 (7 bases). The sample consisted of peripheral blood. The sequence derives from a woman of 80 years or more with acute or convalescent COVID-19. In DNA, the CDR3 is TGTGCCAGCAGCTTAGGCAGGGGAGGGCCCTACGAGCAGTACTTC. Protein sequence: CASSLGRGGPYEQYF.